This T cell receptor beta chain was observed in a study of PD-1 blockade in classical Hodgkin lymphoma. Brentuximab vedotin exposure varied among the patients, all of whom had relapsed after autologous stem cell transplantation. Best response was recorded as complete response, partial response or progressive disease. As to this clone: Its antigen is not identified.

Study observations and caveats: Relative to healthy donors, newly diagnosed patients reportedly had lower baseline TCR diversity, which was reported as lower still in relapsed/refractory patients.

Data came from immunoSEQ multiplex PCR; TCRdb stores just in-frame clones and leaves some out. The table has 13,000 or so clones, 75% to 95% seen once. V was clipped by 3 bases and J by 1 base, with 11 bases between them. Looked up from germline, CDR1 is LNHDA and CDR2 is SQIVND (reference sequence). The CDR3 consists of 15 residues. This TCR came from a human donor with classical Hodgkin lymphoma. The gene calls are TRBV19 and TRBJ2-3; D could derive from TRBD1 or TRBD2 (5 bases each). Specimen: peripheral blood mononuclear cells (PBMCs), collected at baseline. This CDR3 is CASSMGVSGTDTQYF. CDR3 nucleotides: TGTGCCAGTAGTATGGGGGTCTCTGGCACAGATACGCAGTATTTT.